This entry lists 10 T cell receptor beta chains sequenced from one sample in a study of shared clonotypes between healthy human individuals (dated by TCRdb to 2020 to 2022). The library relied on the immunoSEQ multiplex PCR assay. Held by TCRdb, this immuneACCESS table contains in-frame sequences only and omits some clones. Under half of the omission traces to an unresolved V gene where checked; the cause of the rest is unknown. Counted in this sample were around 560,000 clones; about 95% of them appeared once. Approximately 0.11% of the sample lies in the top ten. CD8 naive samples were obtained by positive selection for CCR7 among CD45RO-negative cells, yielding a CD45RA+CCR7+ population from which TemRA cells were excluded. The sample consisted of naive CD8+ T cells sorted from blood. The cell subset or site tag for this specimen amounts to: CD45RA+CCR7+. These TCRs come from a woman in her 30s in good health.

The J gene is TRBJ2-7, the V gene TRBV6-5; 13 bases match TRBD2. Per germline, CDR1 MNHEY and CDR2 SVGAGI. The CDR3 has 15 amino acids. V lost 4 bases to trimming and J lost 2 bases; unmatched junction nucleotides: 2. CDR3 DNA sequence: TGTGCCAGCAGTTCCGGGACTAGCGGGGCCTACGAGCAGTACTTC. Amino acid sequence: CASSSGTSGAYEQYF.

This clone was seen a single time. The J gene is TRBJ1-2, the V gene TRBV27, with unresolved D. V was shortened by 6 bases and J by 6 bases, with 17 bases between the two germline ends. The CDR3 has 14 amino acids. CDR1 is MNHEY and CDR2 is SMNVEV in the germline V gene (reference sequence). This CDR3 reads CASSPSDGYNGYTF. CDR3 DNA sequence: TGTGCCAGCAGCCCATCGGACGGGTACAATGGCTACACCTTC.

This chain joins TRBV5-6 and TRBJ2-5, with D possibly called TRBD1 or TRBD2 (5 bases each). The DNA end favors TRBJ2-7, so the J call may be wrong. Germline V lookup: CDR1 SGHDT, CDR2 YYEEEE. This CDR3 contains 15 residues. The CDR3 protein is CASSLGGLGHYEQYF. CDR3 coding DNA: TGTGCCAGCAGCTTGGGAGGGTTGGGGCATTACGAGCAGTACTTC.

This chain joins TRBV11-2 and TRBJ2-1; 14 nucleotides align to TRBD2. CDR3 length: 16 residues. Trimming removed 1 base from V and 9 bases from J; junction bases left unmatched: 5. From germline, CDR1 is SGHAT and CDR2 FQNNGV. The CDR3 DNA reads as TGTGCCAGCAGCTTAGGGGGGGGACTAGCGGGAGTTGAGCAGTTCTTC. Translated, it gives CASSLGGGLAGVEQFF.

The chain couples TRBV7-2 to TRBJ1-3; D call uncertain. The V end was cut by 5 bases, the J end by 0 bases, with 11 bases between. The germline gives CDR1 SGHTA, CDR2 FQGNSA. The length of the CDR3 is 15 residues. CDR3 nucleotides: TGTGCCAGCAGCCCGACGCTAGTCTCTGGAAACACCATATATTTT. It encodes CASSPTLVSGNTIYF.

The rearrangement links TRBV7-6 to TRBJ1-1; maybe TRBD1 (5 bases). V lost 3 bases and J 1 base, leaving 12 bases between the germline ends. The CDR3 extends over 15 amino acids. Germline CDR1 is SGHVS and CDR2 is FNYEAQ. CDR3: CASSFGGGPNTEAFF. Here the CDR3 DNA reads TGTGCCAGCAGCTTCGGTGGGGGACCGAACACTGAAGCTTTCTTT.

This clone was found a few times. The chain carries TRBV6-1 and TRBJ1-2; D uncertain. V lost 10 bases and J 2 bases, leaving 17 bases between the germline ends. Germline V CDR1 and CDR2: MNHNS, SASEGT. This CDR3 is built from 14 residues. In DNA form, the CDR3 reads TGTGCCAACTCTTTCCCGGGTTCCAACTATGGCTACACCTTC. Translated, it gives CANSFPGSNYGYTF.

The J gene is TRBJ1-1, the V gene TRBV6-1, with D possibly TRBD1 on 5 matching bases. This CDR3 is 13 amino acids long. The germline CDR1 and CDR2 sequences are MNHNS and SASEGT. V was trimmed by 1 base and J by 7 bases, leaving 10 bases between them. The CDR3 coding sequence is TGTGCCAGCAGTGAAGGGTGGGGGATTGAAGCTTTCTTT. As protein: CASSEGWGIEAFF.

This clone has only one observation. The J gene is TRBJ1-1, the V gene TRBV14, with no clear D. CDR3 length: 14 amino acids. V was shortened by 0 bases and J by 3 bases, with 8 bases between the two germline ends. The V gene's germline CDR1 is SGHDN and CDR2 FVKESK. This CDR3 is CASSQDTTYTEAFF. The CDR3 DNA reads TGTGCCAGCAGCCAAGATACGACCTACACTGAAGCTTTCTTT.

This sequence joins TRBV27 and TRBJ2-1, with TRBD2 matching 12 bases. With V trimmed by 4 bases and J by 4 bases, 5 bases remained unmatched. Germline V gene lookup returns CDR1 MNHEY and CDR2 SMNVEV (reference sequence). The CDR3 contains 16 residues. The CDR3 nucleotides read TGTGCCAGCAGTTCACGGACTAGCGGGATATACAATGAGCAGTTCTTC. Protein sequence: CASSSRTSGIYNEQFF.